The present TCR beta chain was sequenced within a study of T cells in Graves' hyperthyroidism and ophthalmopathy. There are 14 residues in the CDR3. The V and J ends lost 1 base and 7 bases, in that order; junction bases with no gene match: 3. Germline assignment: CDR1 LGHNA and CDR2 YSLEER. Clinical symptoms, serum thyroxine, TRAb, thyroid ultrasound and orbital computed tomography established diagnosis. What was amplified from RNA transcripts were TCR beta CDR3 regions. Primed by the HTBI set, a first-round RT-PCR was run on the TCR CDR3. TCRdb re-analysed the multiplex PCR reads in MiXCR, keeping a single row per CDR3 protein. The sample lists roughly 700,000 distinct CDR3 sequences, 15% to 20% occurring once.

Source material: blood. The chain links TRBV4-3 to TRBJ2-1; 8 bases fit TRBD2. The origin of this receptor is a man over 45 with Graves' hyperthyroidism. The CDR3 spells CASSQVVAGNEQFF. CDR3 in DNA: TGCGCCAGCAGCCAAGTCGTAGCGGGAAATGAGCAGTTCTTC.